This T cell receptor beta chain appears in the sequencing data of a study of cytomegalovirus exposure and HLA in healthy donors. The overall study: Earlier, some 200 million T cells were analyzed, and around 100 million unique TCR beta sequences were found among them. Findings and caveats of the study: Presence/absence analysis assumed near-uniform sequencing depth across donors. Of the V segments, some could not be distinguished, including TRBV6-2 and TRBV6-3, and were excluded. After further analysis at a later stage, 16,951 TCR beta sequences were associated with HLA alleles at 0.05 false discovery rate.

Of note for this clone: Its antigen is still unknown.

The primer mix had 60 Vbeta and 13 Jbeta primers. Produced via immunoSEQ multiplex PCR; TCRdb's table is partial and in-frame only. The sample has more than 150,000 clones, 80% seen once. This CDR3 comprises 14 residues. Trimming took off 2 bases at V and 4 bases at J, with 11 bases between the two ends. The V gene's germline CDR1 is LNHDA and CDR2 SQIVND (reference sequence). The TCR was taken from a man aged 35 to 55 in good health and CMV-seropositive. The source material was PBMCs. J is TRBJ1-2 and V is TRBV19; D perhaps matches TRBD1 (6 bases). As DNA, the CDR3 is TGTGCCAGTAGTATATCCAGACAGGTCTATGGCTACACCTTC. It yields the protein CASSISRQVYGYTF.